This T cell receptor beta chain stems from a study of T cell responses to AZD1222 COVID-19 vaccine. Study context: It was second doses at about 4 or about 12 weeks that were pooled.

Regarding the study as a whole: Spike-specific TCR breadth rose after two AZD1222 doses, and depth rose as well. White British people made up most donors, females outnumbered males, and clonal diversity was possibly underestimated.

As concerns this clone: Its antigen is still unknown.

Sequencing used immunoSEQ multiplex PCR; TCRdb keeps in-frame clones, though not all of them. The sample holds more than 95,000 clones, less than 90% seen once. The CDR3 totals 13 residues. Trimming shortened V by 8 bases and J by 7 bases, and 12 bases separated the two germline ends. Germline CDR1 is LGHDT and CDR2 is YNNKEL (reference sequence). The chain joins TRBV3-1 (or the pseudogene TRBV3-2) to TRBJ1-6, with D perhaps matching TRBD1 (5 bases). The receptor comes from an adult in good health. This sample comprised peripheral blood, obtained on day 0 of AZD1222 vaccination. The CDR3 loop is CASQGTLNSPLHF. The CDR3 DNA is TGTGCCAGCCAAGGGACTCTGAATTCACCCCTCCACTTT.